Reported below is one T cell receptor beta chain. Its target is unknown. This entry belongs to a study of cytomegalovirus exposure and HLA in healthy donors. For the study at large: The Caucasian-associated ancestry cluster contained 81% of the roughly 390 genotyped donors.

Vbeta (60) and Jbeta (13) primers were used in the PCR. Method: immunoSEQ multiplex PCR; TCRdb's copy keeps in-frame clones and lacks some. The sample table sets out over 120,000 clones. Study-level results: In a later analysis, productive TCRs from donors in an Asian-associated ancestry cluster reportedly carried fewer N-insertions than the cohort mean.

The donors gave bone marrow, and they were healthy. This CDR3 comprises 16 residues. V lost 5 bases to trimming and J lost 7 bases; unmatched junction nucleotides: 11. Germline CDR1 reads SEHNR; CDR2 reads FQNEAQ (reference sequence). This sequence originates from a male donor in good health and CMV-seronegative. Sequenced input: PBMCs. The chain carries TRBV7-9 and TRBJ2-2; 9 bases align to TRBD2. In DNA, the CDR3 is TGTGCCAGCAGCCCTGAGGCGGGGGGGCCGAGCGGGGAGCTGTTTTTT. Translation gives CASSPEAGGPSGELFF.